The present T cell receptor beta chain was sequenced within a study of cytomegalovirus exposure and HLA in healthy donors. Study summary: As released early, the data held some 85 million unique TCRs from HLA-typed donors. Broader study findings: Productive status was seen about 90% or about 30% of the time for most TCR beta V segments in an earlier analysis.

The PCR had 60 Vbeta and 13 Jbeta primers. Assay used: immunoSEQ multiplex PCR; TCRdb lists only in-frame clones, some missing. The sample comprises about 140,000 clones, roughly four fifths of which are singletons, and around 1.2% rests with the top ten. The germline V gene encodes CDR1 MNHNY and CDR2 SVGAGI (reference sequence). The CDR3 spans 15 residues. V gave up 4 bases and J gave up 0 bases, with 12 bases separating them. As regards this clone: Its antigen is currently unknown.

This rearrangement joins TRBV6-6 to TRBJ1-2; no clear D gene. This receptor was obtained from a woman in her 40s in good health and CMV-seronegative. Sequencing input: PBMCs. The CDR3 sequence: CASSSGLLANYGYTF. In DNA form, the CDR3 reads TGTGCCAGCAGTTCTGGCCTGCTGGCTAACTATGGCTACACCTTC.